Below, 21 T cell receptor beta chains from the same sample are listed, as sequenced in a study of immune evolution from preneoplasia to lung adenocarcinoma. This table comes from immunoSEQ multiplex PCR, and its TCRdb copy is limited to in-frame clones, with some not included. The repertoire holds about 6,500 clones, with 73% as singletons. Sample: FFPE lung adenocarcinoma in situ tissue. The receptor source for this set is an older donor with lung adenocarcinoma.

The chain joins TRBV9 to TRBJ2-1; D call uncertain. In germline, CDR1 is SGDLS, CDR2 YYNGEE. This CDR3 has 15 residues. The V gene lost 4 bases and the J gene lost 1 base, with 12 bases spanning the gap. CDR3: CASSPPVGSYNEQFF. DNA of the CDR3: TGTGCCAGCAGCCCGCCCGTGGGGTCCTACAATGAGCAGTTCTTC.

The genes are TRBV30 and TRBJ2-5, with TRBD2 matching 11 bases. Germline values: CDR1 GTSNPN, CDR2 SVGIG (reference sequence). The CDR3 has 14 residues. V was clipped by 7 bases and J by 7 bases; unmatched bases: 11. Here the CDR3 reads CAYPPSGGRGTQYF. DNA of the CDR3: TGTGCCTACCCTCCTAGCGGGGGGAGGGGGACCCAGTACTTC.

The rearrangement joins TRBV30 to TRBJ2-1; 11 bases are a match to TRBD2. After removal of 3 bases from V and 2 bases from J, the junction contained 6 bases not matched to a gene. The CDR3 is 16 amino acids. CDR1 is GTSNPN and CDR2 is SVGIG in the germline V gene (reference sequence). Here the CDR3 reads CAWRNETSGTYNEQFF. DNA for the CDR3: TGTGCCTGGAGGAATGAGACTAGCGGGACCTACAATGAGCAGTTCTTC.

This clone was seen only once. The gene calls are TRBV5-1 and TRBJ1-3; D call uncertain. The length of the CDR3 is 14 residues. Germline loops: CDR1 SGHRS, CDR2 YFSETQ. V lost 4 bases and J lost 4, with 12 bases in between. The CDR3 DNA follows: TGCGCCAGCAGCCCCACCTCGGGGGGAAACACCATATATTTT. Protein product: CASSPTSGGNTIYF.

Details on this clone: Mismatch with germline at one junction end may stem from a read error. The chain has TRBV5-1 and TRBJ2-7, with 8 bases matching TRBD1. Germline V CDR1 and CDR2: SGHRS, YFSETQ. The CDR3 has 15 residues. This CDR3 reads CASSLSGGSSYKQYF. The CDR3 region has the DNA TGCGCCAGCAGCTTGTCAGGGGGCAGCTCCTACAAGCAGTACTTC.

CDR3 sequence: CATRLGPSTDTQYF. CDR3 bases: TGTGCCACTAGACTAGGACCTAGCACAGATACGCAGTATTTT. This rearrangement joins TRBV6-1 to TRBJ2-3, with D perhaps TRBD2 (6 bases). This CDR3 is built from 14 residues. Trimming removed 10 bases at V and 0 bases at J, with 14 bases between. Germline CDR1 and CDR2: MNHNS and SASEGT.

This sequence joins TRBV18 and TRBJ2-7; 10 bases are shared with TRBD1. The length of the CDR3 is 13 residues. V shed 7 bases and J 9 bases; nucleotides not matched to a gene: 9. The V gene's germline CDR1 is KGHSH and CDR2 LQKENI. CDR3 bases: TGTGCCAGCTTGCCCGGGACAGGGGAAGCGCAGTACTTC. Protein product: CASLPGTGEAQYF.

The V call is TRBV11-3, the J call TRBJ2-1, with unresolved D. The CDR3 has 17 residues. Between the trimmed V and J ends, which lost 0 bases and 3 bases, there was a span of 15 bases. CDR1 is SGHNT, CDR2 YENEEA, per germline. The CDR3 loop is CASSLDGRPPDYNEQFF. The DNA for the CDR3 is TGTGCCAGCAGCTTAGACGGCCGCCCCCCCGACTACAATGAGCAGTTCTTC.

The chain couples TRBV28 to TRBJ1-2, with D possibly TRBD1 on 6 matching bases. Deletions cut 6 bases from V and 4 bases from J, with 15 bases between. Germline CDR1 and CDR2: MDHEN and SYDVKM. CDR3 length equals 14 residues. The CDR3 sequence: CASSPEWGAYGYTF. CDR3 DNA: TGTGCCAGCAGCCCAGAGTGGGGGGCCTATGGCTACACCTTC.

The J gene is TRBJ1-1, the V gene TRBV5-4, with TRBD1 matching over 12 bases. Trimming took 1 base from V and 5 from J; bases not matched to a gene: 9. Looked up from germline, CDR1 is SGHNT and CDR2 is YYREEE (reference sequence). The CDR3 totals 17 residues. CDR3 bases: TGTGCCAGCAGCTTGTGGGACAGGGGGCGCGAAATGACTGAAGCTTTCTTT. Its protein is CASSLWDRGREMTEAFF. The entire variable domain, with the rest obtained from reference TRBV5-4 and TRBJ1-1, is as follows: ETGVTQSPTHLIKTRGQQVTLRCSSQSGHNTVSWYQQALGQGPQFIFQYYREEENGRGNFPPRFSGLQFPNYSSELNVNALELDDSALYLCASSLWDRGREMTEAFFGQGTRLTVV.

The chain employs TRBV5-1 and TRBJ1-1; D is uncertain. Trimming removed 0 bases from V and 1 base from J, with 7 bases in between. The CDR3 has 14 amino acids. The V gene's germline CDR1 is SGHRS and CDR2 YFSETQ. This chain's CDR3 is CASSLGAGNTEAFF. CDR3 nucleotide sequence: TGCGCCAGCAGCTTGGGGGCAGGGAACACTGAAGCTTTCTTT.

This chain links TRBV5-1 with TRBJ2-3, with D perhaps given as TRBD1 or TRBD2 (6 bases each). Deletions cut 4 bases from V and 4 bases from J, with 22 bases between. CDR3 size: 17 residues. Germline values: CDR1 SGHRS, CDR2 YFSETQ. The CDR3 loop is CASSQTPPGALADTQYF. The CDR3 bases are TGCGCCAGCAGCCAAACCCCCCCGGGGGCGCTGGCAGATACGCAGTATTTT.

This clone has just a few counts. J is TRBJ1-5 and V is TRBV10-3; D is unresolved. V was cut by 2 bases and J by 11 bases, with 13 bases left in between. Germline loops: CDR1 ENHRY, CDR2 SYGVKD. CDR3 size: 13 residues. In DNA form, the CDR3 reads TGTGCCATCAGTGAGAACGGACGCCAGGCCCAGCATTTT. Translating it yields CAISENGRQAQHF.

In regard to this clone: The junction differs from germline at one of its ends, possibly a read error. This chain connects TRBV16 to TRBJ2-6; no reliable D call. This CDR3 contains 15 residues. Germline V CDR1 and CDR2: KGHSY, FQNENV. CDR3 residues: CASSTQKVVNKVGPF. CDR3 DNA sequence: TGTGCCAGCAGCACGCAGAAGGTCGTTAACAAAGTCGGGCCATTC.

The chain links TRBV7-9 to TRBJ2-1; 9 bases align to TRBD2. Germline-derived CDR1 and CDR2 are SEHNR and FQNEAQ (reference sequence). The V gene end was trimmed by 1 base and the J gene end by 5 bases; junction bases not matched to a gene: 6. The CDR3 extends over 16 amino acids. CDR3 amino acids: CASSLVGGGAHNEQFF. CDR3 DNA: TGTGCCAGCAGCTTAGTAGGCGGGGGGGCCCACAATGAGCAGTTCTTC.

The chain recombines TRBV6-5 with TRBJ1-5; D call uncertain. The germline CDR1 and CDR2 sequences are MNHEY and SVGAGI. Trimming took off 6 bases at V and 6 bases at J, with 12 bases between the two ends. This CDR3 comprises 13 residues. The CDR3 sequence is CASSYGTGQPQHF. For the CDR3, the DNA is TGTGCCAGCAGCTACGGAACGGGTCAGCCCCAGCATTTT.

This clone showed up just once. The CDR3, as DNA: TGCAGCGGCCAAGGGCAGGGAATCAATGAGCAGTTCTTC. It codes for CSGQGQGINEQFF. This chain connects TRBV29-1 to TRBJ2-1; TRBD1 might be the D (5 bases). With 7 bases removed from V and 6 bases from J, the gap between germline ends came to 16 bases. Germline V gene data show CDR1 as SQVTM and CDR2 as ANQGSEA. The CDR3 is made up of 13 amino acids.

The V and J genes are TRBV20-1 and TRBJ2-7, with D perhaps TRBD2 (5 bases). The V gene's germline CDR1 is DFQATT and CDR2 SNEGSKA (reference sequence). The CDR3 totals 11 residues. V was cut by 5 bases and J by 7 bases, with 12 bases left in between. The DNA of the CDR3 is TGCAGTGCTGCGGGCTCGGGGGAGCAGTACTTC. This gives the protein CSAAGSGEQYF.

The V call is TRBV5-8, the J call TRBJ1-4; 10 positions agree with TRBD1. Germline CDR1 SGHTS, CDR2 YDEGEE. CDR3 size: 15 residues. J was trimmed by 7 bases and V by 4 bases; bases with no gene match: 7. The CDR3 nucleotides read TGTGCCAGCAGCCTGGCGCGGACAGGGGGTGAAAAACTGTTTTTT. Translation gives CASSLARTGGEKLFF. Full variable domain (outside the CDR3, taken from reference TRBV5-8 and TRBJ1-4): EAGVTQSPTHLIKTRGQQATLRCSPISGHTSVYWYQQALGLGLQFLLWYDEGEERNRGNFPPRFSGRQFPNYSSELNVNALELEDSALYLCASSLARTGGEKLFFGSGTQLSVL.

This clone was recorded once. The rearrangement joins TRBV2 to TRBJ1-1; possibly TRBD1 for D (6 bases). V lost 6 bases to trimming and J lost 4 bases, with 15 bases between them. The germline CDR1 and CDR2 sequences are SNHLY and FYNNEI. The CDR3 covers 14 residues. In DNA, the CDR3 is TGTGCCAGCAGGGACAGTGAGGACGGCACTGAAGCTTTCTTT. Translated: CASRDSEDGTEAFF. The variable domain in full, with the rest retrieved from reference TRBV2 and TRBJ1-1, is EPEVTQTPSHQVTQMGQEVILRCVPISNHLYFYWYRQILGQKVEFLVSFYNNEISEKSEIFDDQFSVERPDGSNFTLKIRSTKLEDSAMYFCASRDSEDGTEAFFGQGTRLTVV.

This chain links TRBV14 with TRBJ2-5, with 7 bases matching TRBD1. The CDR3 loop spans 15 amino acids. The germline CDR1 and CDR2 sequences are SGHDN and FVKESK. The J segment lost 3 bases and the V segment lost 2 bases, leaving 6 bases of the junction unmatched. The CDR3 nucleotides read TGTGCCAGCAGCCAATTAAAAGGGGGCGAAGAGACCCAGTACTTC. This sequence encodes CASSQLKGGEETQYF.